This T cell receptor beta chain is from a study of T cells in Graves' hyperthyroidism and ophthalmopathy. RNA transcripts served as the template for amplifying TCR beta CDR3 regions. TCR CDR3 underwent first-round RT-PCR with the HTBI primer set. Each CDR3 protein gets one entry after TCRdb re-called the multiplex PCR reads with MiXCR. This table holds roughly 550,000 distinct CDR3 sequences, about 16% found once. This clonotype was picked up one time. Just one base apart from a much larger clone, this may be a read error. The specimen sequenced was blood. The clonotype comes from a woman in her twenties or thirties with Graves' ophthalmopathy.

CDR3 in amino acids: CAWSRENQPQHF. CDR3 coding DNA: TGTGCCTGGAGTCGGGAGAATCAGCCCCAGCATTTT. This chain uses TRBV30 with TRBJ1-5; D gene ambiguous. V was trimmed by 2 bases and J by 4 bases, leaving 6 bases between them. CDR1 is GTSNPN and CDR2 is SVGIG in the germline V gene (reference sequence). The CDR3 totals 12 residues.